The clone carrying this T cell receptor (beta chain) was recorded a few times. Its antigen is undetermined. A far bigger clonotype differs at one base, so this is likely a read error. Genes here carry mouse names. The read is 4 residues too short to cover the CDR3 end, so that end is filled in from the germline J gene. The data belong to a study of CD8+ T cells in alopecia areata. A sort of pooled cutaneous lymph node cells used CD4, CD8alpha, NKG2D, NKG2ACE and other stains. Extracted RNA was reverse transcribed, and the resulting cDNA served as sequencing template. Measured with immunoSEQ multiplex PCR; TCRdb has only the in-frame clones, and not every one. This repertoire holds about 19,000 clones, and none appear only once. Germline CDR1 reads FNHDT; CDR2 reads SITEND (reference sequence). The CDR3 length is 13 residues. Study-wide points: TCRs were shared less clearly across patients than in mice, possibly for HLA-related reasons. In lesional scalp, particularly from alopecia totalis/universalis, clonality was higher than in normal scalp.

The TCR originated in a C3H/HeJ mouse with alopecia areata. Mouse MHC haplotype: H2-k. The chain carries TRBV19 and TRBJ2-5; 10 bases agree with TRBD2. The sequenced sample was CD8+ T cells sorted from a lymph node. The CDR3 bases that were read are TGTGCCAGCAGTGACTGGGGGGAAGAC. Its protein product is CASSDWGED. The entire CDR3 protein reads CASSDWGEDTQYF.